The 19 T cell receptor beta chains presented below share a single source sample, sequenced in a study of blood T cells in healthy people across ages. Using a J-beta primer mix together with a sample-barcoded 5' primer, a second PCR was run for roughly 6 to 12 cycles. TCRdb re-derived calls from the 5' RACE reads in MiXCR, one entry per CDR3 protein. This sample has about 780,000 distinct CDR3 sequences; around 24% occur once, and the top ten carry 2.5% to 3.5%. This sample also belongs to another study, concerning T cells of mothers and their children.

The material sequenced was blood. The origin of the receptors is a boy younger than 18 in good health.

This clonotype has a handful of counts. J is TRBJ2-1 and V is TRBV6-2 or TRBV6-3; 7 bases map to TRBD2. The J call may not be correct, given that the DNA end is closer to TRBJ2-5. The CDR3 has 14 amino acids. Germline CDR1 MNHEY, CDR2 SVGEGT. The CDR3 sequence is CASSYEGREETQYF. In DNA form, the CDR3 reads TGTGCCAGCAGTTATGAGGGGAGGGAAGAGACCCAGTACTTC.

The chain employs TRBV11-2 and TRBJ2-5; perhaps D is TRBD1 or TRBD2 (5 bases each). CDR1 is SGHAT and CDR2 is FQNNGV in the germline V gene. Trimming shortened V by 4 bases and J by 4 bases, and 16 bases separated the two germline ends. The CDR3 runs to 15 residues. Here the CDR3 DNA reads TGTGCCAGCAGCTCCTCTGGGGGTTGGGGAGAGACCCAGTACTTC. Protein product: CASSSSGGWGETQYF.

This clonotype was picked up a small number of times. The chain is built from TRBV24-1 and TRBJ2-1; 16 nucleotides match TRBD2. Trimming took 0 bases from V and 4 from J; bases not matched to a gene: 2. This CDR3 spans 18 amino acids. CDR1 is KGHDR, CDR2 SFDVKD, per germline. This chain's CDR3 is CATSDLGTSGGGYNEQFF. CDR3 DNA sequence: TGTGCCACCAGTGATTTGGGGACTAGCGGGGGGGGTTACAATGAGCAGTTCTTC.

This chain connects TRBV10-3 to TRBJ2-5; D uncertain. The J call may be wrong; the DNA end is better matched by TRBJ2-1. The CDR3 consists of 13 residues. CDR1 is ENHRY and CDR2 is SYGVKD in the germline V gene. The CDR3 DNA sequence: TGTGCCACGGCAGGCGGCAGTGTGGATGAGCAGTTCTTC. Translating it yields CATAGGSVDEQFF.

V usage is TRBV19 and J usage is TRBJ1-1; D ambiguous. Per germline, CDR1 LNHDA and CDR2 SQIVND (reference sequence). This CDR3 spans 14 amino acids. Trimming pared 5 bases from V and 4 bases from J, leaving 14 bases between. This CDR3 is CASSQMERSTEAFF. The CDR3 DNA reads as TGTGCCAGTAGTCAAATGGAAAGGAGCACTGAAGCTTTCTTT.

The chain links TRBV5-1 to TRBJ2-7; 10 nucleotides align to TRBD1. The V gene end was trimmed by 4 bases and the J gene end by 0 bases; junction bases not matched to a gene: 10. In germline, CDR1 is SGHRS, CDR2 YFSETQ. The CDR3 totals 17 residues. The CDR3 bases are TGCGCCAGCAGCGCGGGACAGGGGTGGCAGCTCTCCTACGAGCAGTACTTC. Translated, it gives CASSAGQGWQLSYEQYF.

This clonotype was seen at least ten times. The chain carries TRBV7-2 and TRBJ2-3, with TRBD2 as a possible D gene (6 bases). The CDR3 loop spans 15 amino acids. Trimming removed 1 base at V and 2 bases at J, with 10 bases between. Germline values: CDR1 SGHTA, CDR2 FQGNSA. The CDR3 DNA reads TGTGCCAGCAGCTTAGATCCGGGGGACACAGATACGCAGTATTTT. Its protein is CASSLDPGDTDTQYF.

This clonotype turned up a few times. J is TRBJ2-5 and V is TRBV4-1, with D perhaps matching TRBD2 (6 bases). V gave up 2 bases and J gave up 11 bases, with 15 bases separating them. The CDR3 extends over 13 amino acids. From germline, CDR1 is MGHRA and CDR2 YSYEKL. The CDR3 region has the DNA TGCGCCAGCAGCCAACCGCGGAGGGCTAAGCAGTACTTC. Its translation: CASSQPRRAKQYF.

This clonotype was counted only a few times. The CDR3 DNA is TGTGCTAGTGGTTGGCTGACAGGGGGCAGGGATGAGCAGTTCTTC. Translation gives CASGWLTGGRDEQFF. This rearrangement joins TRBV12-5 to TRBJ2-1; TRBD1 matches 10 bases. This CDR3 comprises 15 residues. V lost 4 bases and J lost 8; bases outside the gene matches: 8. Germline CDR1 is LGHNT and CDR2 is FRNRAP.

This chain links TRBV4-1 with TRBJ1-4; tentatively, D is TRBD1 (5 bases). Trimming took off 10 bases at V and 6 bases at J, with 15 bases between the two ends. The CDR3 spans 13 residues. Looked up from germline, CDR1 is MGHRA and CDR2 is YSYEKL. The CDR3 DNA reads TGCGCCACCGGGGTCCAGGGAGATGAAAAACTGTTTTTT. Amino acids: CATGVQGDEKLFF.

The CDR3 protein is CASSPMTGSNEQYF. In nucleotides, the CDR3 is TGTGCCAGCAGCCCTATGACAGGGAGCAACGAGCAGTACTTC. This sequence joins TRBV7-9 and TRBJ2-7; TRBD1 matches at 7 bases. J was trimmed by 5 bases and V by 5 bases; bases with no gene match: 9. Germline-derived CDR1 and CDR2 are SEHNR and FQNEAQ (reference sequence). The CDR3 covers 14 residues.

This chain connects TRBV4-1 to TRBJ1-5, with D unresolved. The V gene lost 6 bases and the J gene lost 5 bases, with 17 bases spanning the gap. CDR1 is MGHRA, CDR2 YSYEKL, per germline. The CDR3 is 15 amino acids. The DNA of the CDR3 is TGCGCCAGCAGGCCCGGGGAATTTAGAGATCAGCCCCAGCATTTT. Translated, it gives CASRPGEFRDQPQHF.

To note about this clonotype: One junction end disagrees with the germline gene, perhaps due to a read error. The chain is built from TRBV5-1 and TRBJ2-7; 9 bases are shared with TRBD1. In germline, CDR1 is SGHRS, CDR2 YFSETQ. The CDR3 covers 16 residues. The CDR3 DNA reads TGCGCCAGCAGCTTGGTTATCGGGACAGGGAAGAACGAGCAGAACTTC. Its protein product is CASSLVIGTGKNEQNF.

The chain joins TRBV27 to TRBJ2-5, with TRBD2 identical over 8 bases. The CDR3 extends over 17 amino acids. Germline loops: CDR1 MNHEY, CDR2 SMNVEV (reference sequence). With V trimmed by 2 bases and J by 5 bases, 13 bases remained unmatched. The DNA of the CDR3 is TGTGCCAGCAGTTTAGTCTTCCGGGGGGGCGGTAGGGAGACCCAGTACTTC. It codes for CASSLVFRGGGRETQYF.

J is TRBJ1-1 and V is TRBV27, with 8 nucleotides matching TRBD1. Germline CDR1 is MNHEY and CDR2 is SMNVEV (reference sequence). The CDR3 totals 14 residues. V was pared by 6 bases and J by 5 bases, with 8 bases of the junction left unmatched. The CDR3 DNA sequence: TGTGCCAGCAGATTTGACAGGGGTGGGACTGAAGCTTTCTTT. Translation: CASRFDRGGTEAFF.

The chain recombines TRBV29-1 with TRBJ2-3; 15 bases are shared with TRBD2. Per the germline V gene, CDR1 is SQVTM and CDR2 is ANQGSEA. The CDR3 runs to 15 residues. After removal of 5 bases from V and 4 bases from J, the junction contained 4 bases not matched to a gene. CDR3 loop: CSVWTSGRGSDTQYF. The CDR3 nucleotides are TGCAGCGTTTGGACTAGCGGGAGGGGTTCAGATACGCAGTATTTT.

The CDR3 DNA sequence: TGCAGTCCTTCCGGGGCAAATTCACCCCTCCACTTT. Translation: CSPSGANSPLHF. This rearrangement joins TRBV20-1 to TRBJ1-6; D might be TRBD1 (5 bases). From germline, CDR1 is DFQATT and CDR2 SNEGSKA (reference sequence). The CDR3 spans 12 residues. Trimming took off 8 bases at V and 7 bases at J, with 12 bases between the two ends.

V is TRBV9 and J is TRBJ1-1; maybe TRBD1 (5 bases). V lost 3 bases and J lost 7, with 7 bases in between. CDR1 and CDR2 (germline): SGDLS, YYNGEE. This CDR3 has 11 amino acids. The CDR3 sequence is CASSAGGEAFF. DNA for the CDR3: TGTGCCAGCAGCGCTGGGGGTGAAGCTTTCTTT.

Concerning this clonotype: One junction end disagrees with the germline gene, perhaps due to a read error. The chain is built from TRBV18 and TRBJ1-4; no clear D. Per germline, CDR1 KGHSH and CDR2 LQKENI. The CDR3 consists of 16 residues. The CDR3 reads CVSSPGISGTNEKLFF. The CDR3 DNA reads TGTGTCAGCTCACCGGGGATCTCGGGGACTAATGAAAAACTGTTTTTT.